This paragraph reports one T cell receptor (beta chain). Its antigen remains unknown. Germline V gives CDR1 MNHEY, CDR2 SVGAGI. V lost 2 bases and J 4 bases, leaving 12 bases between the germline ends. The CDR3 loop spans 14 amino acids. This sample was taken from a study of T cell responses to AZD1222 COVID-19 vaccine. General study points: In all cases, repertoires were sampled only after the peak T cell response. Clonal diversity was possibly underestimated, and white British individuals and females predominated among donors. Along spike, vaccine-associated CD4 TCRs were found throughout, with dominance at 160-218 and 743-854.

Clones were read by immunoSEQ multiplex PCR, and TCRdb kept only the in-frame ones, dropping some. The profile shows fewer than 200,000 clones, over 75% of them singletons. The sequences come from peripheral blood, collected 28 days after the second AZD1222 dose. V usage is TRBV6-5 and J usage is TRBJ2-7, with D tentatively TRBD2 (5 bases). The sequence came from an adult who received the AZD1222 COVID-19 vaccine. The CDR3 DNA reads TGTGCCAGCAGTTACGGAGCGGCACGTTACGAGCAGTACTTC. Encoded protein: CASSYGAARYEQYF.